The 32 T cell receptor beta chains below come from one sample, sequenced in a study of shared clonotypes between healthy human individuals. Measured with immunoSEQ multiplex PCR; TCRdb has only the in-frame clones, and not every one. The data hold fewer than 1 million clones, with 90% to 97% observed a single time. Naive CD8 cells, CD45RO-negative and positively selected for CCR7, excluded terminally differentiated effector memory CD45RA+ cells. Sequenced input: naive CD8+ T cells sorted from blood. The receptor source for this set is a man younger than 40 in good health.

The rearrangement joins TRBV27 to TRBJ1-5; perhaps TRBD1 as D (5 bases). Germline CDR1 and CDR2: MNHEY and SMNVEV (reference sequence). The CDR3 loop spans 15 amino acids. V shed 2 bases and J shed 6 bases, with 14 bases lying between them. CDR3 protein: CASSLDGGVAQPQHF. The CDR3 nucleotides are TGTGCCAGCAGTTTAGATGGAGGGGTGGCTCAGCCCCAGCATTTT.

V is TRBV27 and J is TRBJ2-6; TRBD2 matches 7 bases. The germline gives CDR1 MNHEY, CDR2 SMNVEV (reference sequence). CDR3 length equals 16 residues. The V segment lost 6 bases and the J segment 1 base; nucleotides outside the gene matches: 6. Here the CDR3 reads CASRTRGGSGANVLTF. In DNA, the CDR3 is TGTGCCAGCAGGACCCGGGGAGGGTCTGGGGCCAACGTCCTGACTTTC.

The chain is built from TRBV28 and TRBJ2-1; maybe TRBD1 (5 bases). Trimming pared 4 bases from V and 4 bases from J, leaving 17 bases between. This CDR3 comprises 16 residues. Germline V gene lookup returns CDR1 MDHEN and CDR2 SYDVKM. The CDR3 here is CASSSPGSRSYNEQFF. DNA of the CDR3: TGTGCCAGCAGTTCTCCAGGGTCTAGAAGTTACAATGAGCAGTTCTTC.

V usage is TRBV20-1 and J usage is TRBJ2-3; perhaps TRBD1 as D (5 bases). The V gene's germline CDR1 is DFQATT and CDR2 SNEGSKA (reference sequence). The CDR3 spans 11 residues. For the CDR3, the DNA is TGCAGGAAGGGGTTCAGGGATACGCAGTATTTT. Amino acids: CRKGFRDTQYF.

The V gene is TRBV27, the J gene TRBJ2-2; TRBD1 matches at 9 bases. Losses at the gene ends were 5 bases for V and 6 bases for J; bases not matched to a gene: 7. The CDR3 contains 15 residues. Germline CDR1 and CDR2: MNHEY and SMNVEV (reference sequence). The CDR3 DNA follows: TGTGCCAGCAGTCGGGGACAGGGACCCCCCGGGGAGCTGTTTTTT. Amino acids: CASSRGQGPPGELFF.

The chain employs TRBV29-1 and TRBJ2-5; D is uncertain. The V end was cut by 8 bases, the J end by 2 bases, with 15 bases between. The CDR3 runs to 13 residues. Germline V gene lookup returns CDR1 SQVTM and CDR2 ANQGSEA. The CDR3 loop reads CSFDSGLQETQYF. CDR3 sequence (DNA): TGCAGCTTCGATTCGGGTCTACAAGAGACCCAGTACTTC.

The V call is TRBV19, the J call TRBJ2-7; D remains ambiguous. Germline V lookup: CDR1 LNHDA, CDR2 SQIVND (reference sequence). V dropped 2 bases and J dropped 5 bases, with 13 bases sitting between them. The CDR3 extends over 14 amino acids. CDR3 region: CASSIPRKGDEQYF. CDR3 sequence (DNA): TGTGCCAGTAGTATACCCAGAAAAGGAGACGAGCAGTACTTC. The whole variable domain, remainder taken from reference TRBV19 and TRBJ2-7, is DGGITQSPKYLFRKEGQNVTLSCEQNLNHDAMYWYRQDPGQGLRLIYYSQIVNDFQKGDIAEGYSVSREKKESFPLTVTSAQKNPTAFYLCASSIPRKGDEQYFGPGTRLTVT.

This chain joins TRBV11-2 and TRBJ1-4; 7 nucleotides agree with TRBD1. The J segment lost 6 bases and the V segment lost 5 bases, leaving 15 bases of the junction unmatched. The CDR3 consists of 17 residues. The germline CDR1 and CDR2 sequences are SGHAT and FQNNGV. CDR3 sequence (DNA): TGTGCCAGCAGCGAAGGAAGGGGGCGAGGGGGCCATGAAAAACTGTTTTTT. Amino acids: CASSEGRGRGGHEKLFF.

The V call is TRBV5-1, the J call TRBJ1-1; D is unresolved. CDR3 length: 15 residues. Germline V gives CDR1 SGHRS, CDR2 YFSETQ. Deletions cut 0 bases from V and 1 base from J, with 10 bases between. The CDR3 region has the DNA TGCGCCAGCAGCTTGGGGTTTGCGACGAACACTGAAGCTTTCTTT. This encodes CASSLGFATNTEAFF.

The V gene is TRBV19, the J gene TRBJ2-1; 8 nucleotides match TRBD1. The CDR3 is made up of 12 amino acids. V shed 5 bases and J 10 bases; nucleotides not matched to a gene: 4. Germline values: CDR1 LNHDA, CDR2 SQIVND (reference sequence). The CDR3 loop reads CASSSTGVEQFF. The CDR3, as DNA: TGTGCCAGTAGTTCGACAGGGGTCGAGCAGTTCTTC.

The CDR3 DNA sequence: TGTGCCAGAACCTCCGCCATCCGGGGGCAGGGTATCCTCTGCGAGCAGTACTTC. Protein product: CARTSAIRGQGILCEQYF. The chain employs TRBV6-9 and TRBJ2-7; D is perhaps TRBD1 or TRBD2 (6 bases each). CDR3 length: 18 residues. V was cut by 9 bases and J by 6 bases, with 33 bases left in between. The germline gives CDR1 MNHGY, CDR2 SVAAGI.

This clone appeared a single time. The chain combines TRBV7-9 with TRBJ2-1; 15 bases map to TRBD2. Losses at the gene ends were 4 bases for V and 1 base for J; bases not matched to a gene: 2. The CDR3 has 17 residues. Germline-derived CDR1 and CDR2 are SEHNR and FQNEAQ (reference sequence). The chain's CDR3 is CASSSGTSGGSYNEQFF. The CDR3, as DNA: TGTGCCAGCAGCTCAGGGACTAGCGGGGGGTCCTACAATGAGCAGTTCTTC.

The rearrangement joins TRBV4-1 to TRBJ2-3, with a possible D match to TRBD1 (8 bases). Germline CDR1 is MGHRA and CDR2 is YSYEKL. Deletions cut 5 bases from V and 2 bases from J, with 14 bases between. This CDR3 spans 15 amino acids. The CDR3 DNA sequence: TGCGCCAGCAGCGAGCGGGACAGGAACACAGATACGCAGTATTTT. It translates to CASSERDRNTDTQYF.

The V call is TRBV6-1, the J call TRBJ2-5; the match to TRBD2 covers 7 bases. V shed 0 bases, J shed 2 bases, and the junction held 6 bases outside the gene matches. Germline V gene sequence: CDR1 MNHNS, CDR2 SASEGT. The CDR3 consists of 16 residues. This CDR3 reads CASSEARGISQETQYF. CDR3 nucleotide sequence: TGTGCCAGCAGTGAAGCGCGGGGGATTTCACAAGAGACCCAGTACTTC.

The V gene is TRBV13, the J gene TRBJ2-5; 12 nucleotides line up with TRBD2. Germline V lookup: CDR1 PRHDT, CDR2 FYEKMQ (reference sequence). The CDR3 totals 17 residues. After removal of 4 bases from V and 5 bases from J, the junction contained 11 bases not matched to a gene. The CDR3, as DNA: TGTGCCAGCAGCTCCCGACTAGCGGGAGAATATCAGGAGACCCAGTACTTC. Translation gives CASSSRLAGEYQETQYF. The variable domain in full, with the rest retrieved from reference TRBV13 and TRBJ2-5, is AAGVIQSPRHLIKEKRETATLKCYPIPRHDTVYWYQQGPGQDPQFLISFYEKMQSDKGSIPDRFSAQQFSDYHSELNMSSLELGDSALYFCASSSRLAGEYQETQYFGPGTRLLVL.

The rearrangement joins TRBV6-1 to TRBJ2-1; D unresolved. The V gene's germline CDR1 is MNHNS and CDR2 SASEGT. This CDR3 spans 11 amino acids. V was trimmed by 5 bases and J by 15 bases, leaving 14 bases between them. The DNA for the CDR3 is TGTGCCAGCAGTACCCTCGGCACGGGGTTCTTC. It yields the protein CASSTLGTGFF.

This chain links TRBV27 with TRBJ2-3; D unresolved. CDR1 is MNHEY and CDR2 is SMNVEV in the germline V gene (reference sequence). V was cut by 5 bases and J by 2 bases, with 14 bases left in between. This CDR3 has 15 residues. Here the CDR3 reads CASSNLPPPTDTQYF. The CDR3 coding sequence is TGTGCCAGCAGTAACTTACCCCCCCCCACAGATACGCAGTATTTT.

V gene TRBV11-3 combines with J gene TRBJ2-5; 11 nucleotides match TRBD1. The V and J ends lost 4 bases and 3 bases, in that order; junction bases with no gene match: 4. Germline V lookup: CDR1 SGHNT, CDR2 YENEEA. The CDR3 spans 15 residues. The CDR3 DNA reads TGTGCCAGCAGCTCAGGACAGGGGGCCAAAGAGACCCAGTACTTC. Translated, it gives CASSSGQGAKETQYF. The entire variable domain, with the rest obtained from reference TRBV11-3 and TRBJ2-5, is as follows: EAGVVQSPRYKIIEKKQPVAFWCNPISGHNTLYWYLQNLGQGPELLIRYENEEAVDDSQLPKDRFSAERLKGVDSTLKIQPAELGDSAVYLCASSSGQGAKETQYFGPGTRLLVL.

Details on this clone: Within the sample, other DNA sequences also encode this same CDR3. The chain recombines TRBV4-1 with TRBJ2-2; D gene ambiguous. Germline V gene sequence: CDR1 MGHRA, CDR2 YSYEKL. There are 15 residues in the CDR3. Between the trimmed V and J ends, which lost 1 base and 1 base, there was a span of 7 bases. DNA of the CDR3: TGCGCCAGCAGCCAAGTCGGTCTGAACACCGGGGAGCTGTTTTTT. Its translation is CASSQVGLNTGELFF.

V is TRBV9 and J is TRBJ2-2; 7 bases line up with TRBD1. The V segment lost 4 bases and the J segment 0 bases; nucleotides outside the gene matches: 6. This CDR3 comprises 16 residues. In germline, CDR1 is SGDLS, CDR2 YYNGEE. The CDR3 loop is CASSPRTGPNTGELFF. DNA for the CDR3: TGTGCCAGCAGCCCAAGGACAGGACCGAACACCGGGGAGCTGTTTTTT.

V gene TRBV7-9 combines with J gene TRBJ2-3; D is perhaps TRBD2 (5 bases). The germline V gene encodes CDR1 SEHNR and CDR2 FQNEAQ (reference sequence). This CDR3 has 13 residues. Deletions cut 9 bases from V and 5 bases from J, with 15 bases between. CDR3 in amino acids: CASREEAGDTQYF. Written as DNA, the CDR3 is TGTGCCAGTCGGGAAGAGGCGGGAGATACGCAGTATTTT. Filled out from reference TRBV7-9 and TRBJ2-3, the complete variable domain reads DTGVSQNPRHKITKRGQNVTFRCDPISEHNRLYWYRQTLGQGPEFLTYFQNEAQLEKSRLLSDRFSAERPKGSFSTLEIQRTEQGDSAMYLCASREEAGDTQYFGPGTRLTVL.

V is TRBV5-4 and J is TRBJ1-1; D uncertain. This CDR3 is built from 14 residues. Germline V gene lookup returns CDR1 SGHNT and CDR2 YYREEE (reference sequence). V dropped 5 bases and J dropped 2 bases, with 13 bases sitting between them. CDR3 sequence (DNA): TGTGCCAGCAGGACACAACAGCCCAACACTGAAGCTTTCTTT. Translation gives CASRTQQPNTEAFF. Full variable domain (rest looked up from reference TRBV5-4 and TRBJ1-1): ETGVTQSPTHLIKTRGQQVTLRCSSQSGHNTVSWYQQALGQGPQFIFQYYREEENGRGNFPPRFSGLQFPNYSSELNVNALELDDSALYLCASRTQQPNTEAFFGQGTRLTVV.

This sequence joins TRBV5-1 and TRBJ1-2, with unresolved D. Germline loops: CDR1 SGHRS, CDR2 YFSETQ. There are 15 residues in the CDR3. V was trimmed by 4 bases and J by 5 bases, leaving 18 bases between them. The CDR3 DNA reads as TGCGCCAGCAGCCCCGAAGGTGGGGTTTTTTATGGCTACACCTTC. This codes for CASSPEGGVFYGYTF.

In DNA, the CDR3 is TGTGCCAGCAGCCTTCGCCCTGGCGAGCAGTACTTC. It translates to CASSLRPGEQYF. This chain connects TRBV7-9 to TRBJ2-7; no clear D gene. The CDR3 is 12 amino acids. V was cut by 5 bases and J by 6 bases, with 11 bases left in between. CDR1 is SEHNR, CDR2 FQNEAQ, per germline (reference sequence).

The genes are TRBV15 and TRBJ1-1, with D possibly TRBD1 on 5 matching bases. The ends were cut back, 3 bases at V and 6 bases at J, with 11 bases in the middle. This CDR3 is 13 amino acids long. Germline loops: CDR1 LNHNV, CDR2 YYDKDF (reference sequence). The CDR3 is CATSSIGGPEAFF. CDR3 nucleotides: TGTGCCACCAGCAGTATCGGGGGACCTGAAGCTTTCTTT.

The chain employs TRBV27 and TRBJ1-1; the D gene is possibly TRBD1 (5 bases). This CDR3 contains 16 residues. Trimming shortened V by 2 bases and J by 0 bases, and 13 bases separated the two germline ends. Germline values: CDR1 MNHEY, CDR2 SMNVEV (reference sequence). The CDR3 is CASSLSVGVLNTEAFF. The CDR3 DNA reads TGTGCCAGCAGTTTAAGTGTAGGGGTTTTGAACACTGAAGCTTTCTTT.

The chain couples TRBV29-1 to TRBJ2-7; D possibly uses TRBD1 or TRBD2 (5 bases each). This CDR3 spans 14 amino acids. V was pared by 3 bases and J by 1 base, with 13 bases between. From germline, CDR1 is SQVTM and CDR2 ANQGSEA. CDR3 coding DNA: TGCAGCGTTGACGTGGGGGACGGTTCCTACGAGCAGTACTTC. This translates into CSVDVGDGSYEQYF.

The genes are TRBV5-1 and TRBJ2-7; 11 nucleotides agree with TRBD2. With V trimmed by 2 bases and J by 0 bases, 10 bases remained unmatched. Germline CDR1 SGHRS, CDR2 YFSETQ. This CDR3 spans 18 amino acids. CDR3 sequence reads: CASSFGSLAGGPSYEQYF. The CDR3 nucleotides are TGCGCCAGCAGCTTTGGGTCGCTAGCGGGAGGTCCCTCCTACGAGCAGTACTTC.

The chain combines TRBV11-2 with TRBJ1-3, with TRBD1 matching over 9 bases. Germline CDR1 and CDR2: SGHAT and FQNNGV. The CDR3 extends over 15 amino acids. Germline trimming cut 3 bases from V and 1 base from J; bases unmatched to any gene: 1. The CDR3 reads CASSFGTGSGNTIYF. The CDR3 nucleotides read TGTGCCAGCAGCTTCGGGACAGGGTCTGGAAACACCATATATTTT.

A note on this clone: The sample holds other DNA sequences that translate to the same CDR3. The chain links TRBV5-4 to TRBJ2-7; 10 bases are a match to TRBD2. The CDR3 runs 14 residues. Germline lookup yields CDR1 SGHNT and CDR2 YYREEE (reference sequence). With V trimmed by 3 bases and J by 4 bases, 4 bases remained unmatched. The CDR3 region has the DNA TGTGCCAGCAGCTCGCGGACTAGCGGATACGAGCAGTACTTC. Its protein product is CASSSRTSGYEQYF.

V gene TRBV2 combines with J gene TRBJ1-2, with D possibly matching TRBD1 (6 bases). Trimming pared 7 bases from V and 3 bases from J, leaving 12 bases between. This CDR3 is built from 13 residues. Germline CDR1 reads SNHLY; CDR2 reads FYNNEI. The CDR3 loop reads CASNRARDYGYTF. DNA for the CDR3: TGTGCCAGCAACAGGGCGAGAGACTATGGCTACACCTTC.

The chain employs TRBV11-2 and TRBJ2-7; D remains ambiguous. CDR1 is SGHAT and CDR2 is FQNNGV in the germline V gene. The CDR3 loop spans 17 amino acids. Trimming pared 2 bases from V and 0 bases from J, leaving 17 bases between. CDR3 protein: CASSLSSPPKSSYEQYF. DNA of the CDR3: TGTGCCAGCAGCTTATCCTCCCCTCCCAAAAGCTCCTACGAGCAGTACTTC.